This T cell receptor (beta chain) came from a study of T cells after yellow fever vaccination. Trimming cost V 6 bases and J 9 bases, with 12 bases left between them. This CDR3 region has 11 residues. CDR1 and CDR2 from the germline V gene are DFQATT and SNEGSKA (reference sequence). The study, taken as a whole, reports: Weaker, the secondary response peaked sooner, at day 5 versus 15.

This clonotype was counted a few times. Its antigen is unknown. Generation of TCR cDNA used 5'RACE template switching (which added a universal primer site and UMIs). In TCRdb, the 5' RACE reads were re-called with MiXCR into one record per CDR3 protein. The table records around 610,000 distinct CDR3 sequences, roughly 14% of them present only once. This specimen was PBMCs, taken on the day of the yellow fever booster vaccination. The receptor was derived from a man aged 25 to 40 who received the YFV17D yellow fever vaccine. The rearrangement uses TRBV20-1 and TRBJ2-1, with no clear D. CDR3 sequence (DNA): TGCAGTGCCGAGTGGTTTGGTGAGCAGTTCTTC. As protein: CSAEWFGEQFF.